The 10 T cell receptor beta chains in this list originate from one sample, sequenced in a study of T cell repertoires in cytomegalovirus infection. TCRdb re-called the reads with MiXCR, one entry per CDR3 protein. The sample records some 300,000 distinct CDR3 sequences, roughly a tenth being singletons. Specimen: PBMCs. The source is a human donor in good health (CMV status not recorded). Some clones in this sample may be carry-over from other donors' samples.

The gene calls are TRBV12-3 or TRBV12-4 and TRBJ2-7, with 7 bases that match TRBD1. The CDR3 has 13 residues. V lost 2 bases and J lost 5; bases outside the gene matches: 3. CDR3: CASSLPTGDEQYV. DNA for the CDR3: TGTGCCAGCAGTTTACCCACAGGGGACGAGCAGTACGTC.

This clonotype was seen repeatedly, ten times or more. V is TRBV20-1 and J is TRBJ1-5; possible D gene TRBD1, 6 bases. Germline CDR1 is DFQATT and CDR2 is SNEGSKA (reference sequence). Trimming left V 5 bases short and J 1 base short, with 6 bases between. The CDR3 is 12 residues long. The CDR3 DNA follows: TGCAGTGCTGGACAGAGCAATCAGCCCCAGCATTTT. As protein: CSAGQSNQPQHF.

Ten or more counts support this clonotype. CDR3 DNA: TGCGCCAGCAGCCAAGGTTTAATGGACAGCTGGGGTGGCTACACCTTC. Its translation: CASSQGLMDSWGGYTF. J is TRBJ1-2 and V is TRBV4-1; the D gene is possibly TRBD1 (6 bases). Germline-derived CDR1 and CDR2 are MGHRA and YSYEKL. Deletions cut 1 base from V and 7 bases from J, with 19 bases between. The CDR3 loop spans 16 amino acids.

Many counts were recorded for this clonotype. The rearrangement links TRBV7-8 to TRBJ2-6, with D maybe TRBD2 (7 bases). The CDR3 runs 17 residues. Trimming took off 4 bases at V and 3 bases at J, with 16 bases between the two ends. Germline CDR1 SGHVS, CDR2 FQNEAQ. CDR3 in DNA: TGTGCCAGCAGCTCTAAGGGGGGGCTCGGTGGGGCCAACGTCCTGACTTTC. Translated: CASSSKGGLGGANVLTF.

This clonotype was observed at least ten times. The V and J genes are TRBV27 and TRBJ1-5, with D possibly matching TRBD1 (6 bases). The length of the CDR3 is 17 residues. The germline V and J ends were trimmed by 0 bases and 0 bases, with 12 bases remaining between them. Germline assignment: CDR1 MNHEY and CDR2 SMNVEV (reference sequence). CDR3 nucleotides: TGTGCCAGCAGTTTATCCGGAGGGGGTTATAGCAATCAGCCCCAGCATTTT. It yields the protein CASSLSGGGYSNQPQHF.

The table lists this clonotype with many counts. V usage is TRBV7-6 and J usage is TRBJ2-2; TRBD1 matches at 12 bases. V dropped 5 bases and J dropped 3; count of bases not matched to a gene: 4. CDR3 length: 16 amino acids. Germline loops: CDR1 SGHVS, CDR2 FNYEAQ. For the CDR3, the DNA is TGTGCCAGCAGCCCCGGGACAGGGGGCTACACCGGGGAGCTGTTTTTT. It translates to CASSPGTGGYTGELFF.

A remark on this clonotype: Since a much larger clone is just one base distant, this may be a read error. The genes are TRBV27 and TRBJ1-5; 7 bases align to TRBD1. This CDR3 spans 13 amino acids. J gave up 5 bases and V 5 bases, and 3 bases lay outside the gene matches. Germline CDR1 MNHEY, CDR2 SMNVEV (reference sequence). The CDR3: CASSTGVYQPQHF. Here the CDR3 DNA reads TGTGCCAGCAGTACAGGGGTTTATCAGCCCCAGCATTTT.

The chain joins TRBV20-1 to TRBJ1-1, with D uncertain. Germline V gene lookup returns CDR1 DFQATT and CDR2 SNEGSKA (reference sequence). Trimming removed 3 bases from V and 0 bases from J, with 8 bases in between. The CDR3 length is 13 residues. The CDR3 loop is CSASLGLNTEAFF. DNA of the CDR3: TGCAGTGCTAGCTTAGGATTGAACACTGAAGCTTTCTTT.

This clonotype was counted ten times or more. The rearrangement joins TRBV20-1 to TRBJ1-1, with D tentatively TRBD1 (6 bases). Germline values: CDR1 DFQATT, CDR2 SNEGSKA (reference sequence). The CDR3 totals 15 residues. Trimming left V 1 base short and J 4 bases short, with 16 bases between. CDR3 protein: CSARGQERGATEAFF. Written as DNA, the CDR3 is TGCAGTGCTAGAGGACAGGAGCGTGGGGCCACTGAAGCTTTCTTT.

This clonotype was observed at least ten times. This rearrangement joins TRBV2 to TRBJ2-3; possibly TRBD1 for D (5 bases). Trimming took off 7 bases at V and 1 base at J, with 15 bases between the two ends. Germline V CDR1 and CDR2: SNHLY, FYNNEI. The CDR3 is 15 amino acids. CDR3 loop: CASIVIDRRTDTQYF. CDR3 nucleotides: TGTGCCAGCATAGTTATAGACAGACGCACAGATACGCAGTATTTT.